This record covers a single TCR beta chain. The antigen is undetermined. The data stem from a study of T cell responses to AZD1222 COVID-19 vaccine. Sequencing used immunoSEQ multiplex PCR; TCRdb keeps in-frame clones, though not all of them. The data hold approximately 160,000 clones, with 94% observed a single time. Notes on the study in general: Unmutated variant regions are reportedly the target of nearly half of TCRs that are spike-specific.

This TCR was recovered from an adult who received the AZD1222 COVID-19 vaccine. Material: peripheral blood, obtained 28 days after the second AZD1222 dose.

For the CDR3, the DNA is TGTGCCAGCAGACAGATCACCGGGGAGCTGTTTTTT. Protein: CASRQITGELFF. The chain is built from TRBV6-5 and TRBJ2-2; D remains unclear. Trimming left V 6 bases short and J 4 bases short, with 6 bases between. The length of the CDR3 is 12 residues. The germline V gene encodes CDR1 MNHEY and CDR2 SVGAGI.